The 5 T cell receptor beta chains below were found in one sample sequenced in a study of cytotoxic CD8 clonotypes in ibrutinib-treated CLL. Assay: immunoSEQ multiplex PCR; the TCRdb copy retains only in-frame clones and omits some. The repertoire holds around 70,000 clones, with roughly 72% as singletons. The sequencing used PBMCs, collected after 12 months of ibrutinib treatment. These receptors all stem from a human donor with chronic lymphocytic leukemia.

This sequence joins TRBV6-6 and TRBJ1-5, with TRBD1 matching 9 bases. The CDR3 is 14 amino acids. Germline V gene lookup returns CDR1 MNHNY and CDR2 SVGAGI (reference sequence). With V trimmed by 6 bases and J by 4 bases, 4 bases remained unmatched. CDR3 nucleotides: TGTGCCAGCAGGTACAGGGGGCTGAATCAGCCCCAGCATTTT. This sequence encodes CASRYRGLNQPQHF.

The chain uses TRBV10-3 and TRBJ2-7; unclear D gene. Deletions cut 2 bases from V and 7 bases from J, with 6 bases between. Germline V gene data show CDR1 as ENHRY and CDR2 as SYGVKD. The CDR3 contains 11 residues. CDR3 sequence (DNA): TGTGCCATCAGTGAGATGGGGGAGCAGTACTTC. Translated: CAISEMGEQYF.

The genes are TRBV10-1 and TRBJ2-2; D perhaps matches TRBD2 (5 bases). This CDR3 has 13 amino acids. Trimming stripped 8 bases from V and 0 bases from J, with 7 bases between. CDR1 is WNHNN and CDR2 is SYGVQD in the germline V gene (reference sequence). The CDR3 DNA is TGCGCCAGCGAGGGCCCGAACACCGGGGAGCTGTTTTTT. Protein sequence: CASEGPNTGELFF.

This clone is a singleton in its sample. V usage is TRBV30 and J usage is TRBJ1-2; 7 nucleotides agree with TRBD1. Germline CDR1 and CDR2: GTSNPN and SVGIG (reference sequence). The CDR3 loop spans 13 amino acids. The J segment lost 8 bases and the V segment lost 3 bases, leaving 9 bases of the junction unmatched. The CDR3: CAWSHDRVDGYTF. Here the CDR3 DNA reads TGTGCCTGGAGCCACGACAGGGTGGACGGCTACACCTTC.

The chain uses TRBV5-6 and TRBJ2-5; D unresolved. There are 15 residues in the CDR3. Trimming removed 1 base from V and 5 bases from J, with 15 bases in between. Germline-derived CDR1 and CDR2 are SGHDT and YYEEEE. CDR3 in amino acids: CASSLRASMGETQYF. CDR3 coding DNA: TGTGCCAGCAGCTTGCGAGCCTCCATGGGGGAGACCCAGTACTTC.